What follows describes a single T cell receptor (beta chain). Sequenced by immunoSEQ multiplex PCR; TCRdb stores in-frame clones only, minus some. The sample shows 60,000 to 70,000 clones, approximately 90% of them seen only once. The sample is drawn from a study of OX40 agonist ivuxolimab in advanced cancers. This TCR was recovered from an adult with an advanced solid tumor such as melanoma, head and neck, liver or kidney cancer. This material consisted of CD4+ or CD8+ T cells sorted from blood, taken in a trial of the OX40 agonist ivuxolimab.

CDR3 DNA sequence: TGTGCCAGCAGCTTAGGAAGTCGCGACCTTTATGGCTACACCTTC. Encoded protein: CASSLGSRDLYGYTF. The rearrangement joins TRBV7-9 to TRBJ1-2; D gene ambiguous. The germline V gene encodes CDR1 SEHNR and CDR2 FQNEAQ (reference sequence). The CDR3 loop spans 15 amino acids. Trimming removed 1 base from V and 5 bases from J, with 14 bases in between. The variable domain in full, with the rest retrieved from reference TRBV7-9 and TRBJ1-2, is DTGVSQNPRHKITKRGQNVTFRCDPISEHNRLYWYRQTLGQGPEFLTYFQNEAQLEKSRLLSDRFSAERPKGSFSTLEIQRTEQGDSAMYLCASSLGSRDLYGYTFGSGTRLTVV.